Listed below are T cell receptor beta chains from one sample, sequenced in a study of blood T cell repertoires in COVID-19. Data came from immunoSEQ multiplex PCR; TCRdb stores just in-frame clones and leaves some out. Of about 44,000 clones in the sample, around 93% were seen once. The source material was peripheral blood. These receptors originate from a human donor in a cohort sampled during active COVID-19. Each CDR3 is given with its conserved first and last residue. The order of the fields is V gene, CDR3 protein.

TRBV5-4 | CASSLGGTYYSPLHF
TRBV5-4 | CASSLAGLGGEQYF
TRBV28 | CASSSPGLAWHEQFF
TRBV11-2 | CASSLGGRRGVTEAFF
TRBV3-1/TRBV3-2 | CASSLTRFGTQYF
TRBV9 | CASSVEEGGIPSGNTIYF
TRBV7-2 | CASSPSPSGGTGELFF
TRBV20-1 | CSAPSHNEQFF
TRBV19 | CASSIGGGSKETQYF
TRBV21-1 | CASSKCKTEKAKNIQYF
TRBV4-3 | CASSQELRGTEAFF
TRBV3-1/TRBV3-2 | CASSRRQGRYGYTF
TRBV5-1 | CASSSGLAGGVVEQYF
TRBV7-9 | CASSLDRGISPGELFF
TRBV10-3 | CVISAGLAGVYEQYF
TRBV7-8 | CASSPRRITQGLAGLANTGELFF
TRBV6-5 | CASSYGGLAGTDIQYF
TRBV3-1/TRBV3-2 | CASSPGVASGVNEQFF
TRBV27 | CASSLSIAGHNEQFF
TRBV14 | CASSQPGEKTEAFF
TRBV30 | CAWSVRLGYEQYF
TRBV7-7 | CASSRDRGGDTQYF
TRBV5-1 | CASSPGLERFF
TRBV10-2 | CASRSQDTDTQYF
TRBV19 | CASSTRQGLSPPQYF
TRBV6-2/TRBV6-3 | CASSRTSGLYEQYF
TRBV19 | CASKLATSTDTQYF
TRBV7-9 | CASSVSTGIQNIQYF
TRBV24-1 | CATSDSDRANTGELFF
TRBV27 | CASSFDRAGANVLTF
TRBV7-2 | CASSFFGGNEKLFF
TRBV12-3/TRBV12-4 | CASSFSYSYEQYF
TRBV6-2/TRBV6-3 | CASSSMTGDYEQYF
TRBV10-3 | CAISELPGEPQHF
TRBV27 | CASSLRQGRSLNTEAFF
TRBV6-2/TRBV6-3 | CASSLTSGATYEQYF
TRBV2 | CASSYRDRNEQFF
TRBV30 | CAWSRGAGNTIYF
TRBV4-3 | CASSQDSSVNTGELFF
TRBV6-6 | CASSYVDRLRGYTF
TRBV19 | CASTAQGWSNQPQHF
TRBV30 | CAWGAGVEKLFF
TRBV7-9 | CASSPPLAGKDTQYF
TRBV4-1 | CASSQEVRANEQFF
TRBV19 | CASTLGGTGVRTEAFF
TRBV6-5 | CASMLAGGPYNEQFF
TRBV29-1 | CSVDGAGSETQYF
TRBV4-3 | CASSQDRGQPQHF
TRBV27 | CASTRTASFTLHF
TRBV19 | CASISTGFGNTIYF
TRBV27 | CASTKYRDLSTDTQYF
TRBV3-1/TRBV3-2 | CASSFQGGANEKLFF
TRBV10-3 | CAINPRGGGTEAFF
TRBV12-3/TRBV12-4 | CASSFRGGETQYF
TRBV4-3 | CASSQAPGQPTDTQYF
TRBV30 | CAWSVWGQGKETQYF
TRBV7-2 | CASSSSWTSGRSSYEQYF